Presented here are 10 T cell receptor beta chains from one specimen sequenced in a study of CD8 T cells in ankylosing spondylitis. Antigens for these TCRs are unknown. Broader study findings: Roughly eight highly homologous variants made up a TCR beta motif, and this motif appeared characteristic of ankylosing spondylitis blood.

MiXCR, run by TCRdb on the 5' RACE reads, gives a single entry per CDR3 protein. The table records about 440,000 distinct CDR3 sequences, over 15% of them present only once. What was sequenced was blood, either unsorted or a sorted T cell fraction (not recorded which). The origin of the receptors is a male donor with ankylosing spondylitis.

The table lists this clonotype with a few counts. The V gene is TRBV5-5, the J gene TRBJ1-5; D is unclear. CDR1 is SGHKS, CDR2 YYEKEE, per germline (reference sequence). The V end lost 0 bases, the J end lost 3 bases, and 7 bases lay between the germline ends. The CDR3 loop spans 14 amino acids. The CDR3 bases are TGTGCCAGCAGCTTGGCGTCAGTCAATCAGCCCCAGCATTTT. Translating gives CASSLASVNQPQHF. Full variable domain (missing parts from reference TRBV5-5 and TRBJ1-5): DAGVTQSPTHLIKTRGQQVTLRCSPISGHKSVSWYQQVLGQGPQFIFQYYEKEERGRGNFPDRFSARQFPNYSSELNVNALLLGDSALYLCASSLASVNQPQHFGDGTRLSIL.

This clonotype was observed a few times. The genes are TRBV28 and TRBJ2-7, with TRBD1 as a possible D gene (6 bases). Germline values: CDR1 MDHEN, CDR2 SYDVKM. V shed 4 bases and J shed 2 bases, with 12 bases lying between them. The CDR3 loop spans 14 amino acids. The CDR3 DNA is TGTGCCAGCAGTTGGACAGTTTTACCCTACGAGCAGTACTTC. Its protein product is CASSWTVLPYEQYF.

This clonotype was counted ten times or more. The chain combines TRBV29-1 with TRBJ2-1, with D possibly being TRBD2 (6 bases). Germline values: CDR1 SQVTM, CDR2 ANQGSEA. V shed 4 bases and J shed 4 bases, with 14 bases lying between them. This CDR3 has 14 amino acids. CDR3 DNA: TGCAGCGTTGTAGGAGGAGGGGTTTACAATGAGCAGTTCTTC. Protein sequence: CSVVGGGVYNEQFF.

The chain couples TRBV7-9 to TRBJ1-2; D is unresolved. The V and J ends lost 1 base and 2 bases respectively, with 8 bases between them. The CDR3 is 14 amino acids. Germline V lookup: CDR1 SEHNR, CDR2 FQNEAQ (reference sequence). DNA of the CDR3: TGTGCCAGCAGCTTAGTACCCAGGAACTATGGCTACACCTTC. It yields the protein CASSLVPRNYGYTF. The full variable domain, its missing parts supplied by reference TRBV7-9 and TRBJ1-2, is DTGVSQNPRHKITKRGQNVTFRCDPISEHNRLYWYRQTLGQGPEFLTYFQNEAQLEKSRLLSDRFSAERPKGSFSTLEIQRTEQGDSAMYLCASSLVPRNYGYTFGSGTRLTVV.

In its sample, this clonotype was seen a few times. The chain links TRBV5-6 to TRBJ2-3; D is possibly TRBD1 or TRBD2 (5 bases each). Trimming pared 4 bases from V and 0 bases from J, leaving 9 bases between. Per germline, CDR1 SGHDT and CDR2 YYEEEE. The CDR3 totals 14 residues. CDR3: CASSQGPSTDTQYF. In nucleotides, the CDR3 is TGTGCCAGCAGCCAGGGACCTAGCACAGATACGCAGTATTTT.

The chain carries TRBV7-9 and TRBJ1-1; D is uncertain. Looked up from germline, CDR1 is SEHNR and CDR2 is FQNEAQ (reference sequence). Trimming stripped 7 bases from V and 1 base from J, with 7 bases between. The CDR3 is made up of 12 amino acids. The CDR3 spells CASTPGNTEAFF. DNA of the CDR3: TGTGCCAGCACTCCAGGGAACACTGAAGCTTTCTTT. The complete variable domain, with remaining parts taken from reference TRBV7-9 and TRBJ1-1, reads DTGVSQNPRHKITKRGQNVTFRCDPISEHNRLYWYRQTLGQGPEFLTYFQNEAQLEKSRLLSDRFSAERPKGSFSTLEIQRTEQGDSAMYLCASTPGNTEAFFGQGTRLTVV.

This clonotype was seen a handful of times. V and J are TRBV20-1 and TRBJ2-7, with 7 nucleotides matching TRBD1. CDR1 is DFQATT, CDR2 SNEGSKA, per germline (reference sequence). The CDR3 covers 14 residues. V was clipped by 3 bases and J by 0 bases; unmatched bases: 5. This CDR3 reads CSASETGLSYEQYF. CDR3 in DNA: TGCAGTGCTAGTGAGACAGGGCTCTCCTACGAGCAGTACTTC.

This clonotype was seen more than once but under ten times. This sequence joins TRBV10-3 and TRBJ2-7, with D unresolved. The CDR3 consists of 13 residues. The germline V gene has CDR1 ENHRY and CDR2 SYGVKD. Trimming shortened V by 6 bases and J by 5 bases, and 14 bases separated the two germline ends. The CDR3 sequence: CAIRGRNSDEQYF. CDR3 nucleotide sequence: TGTGCCATCAGGGGCAGGAATTCCGACGAGCAGTACTTC.

CDR3 residues: CASSLARTGSGYTF. CDR3 sequence (DNA): TGTGCCAGCAGCTTAGCCCGGACAGGGAGCGGCTACACCTTC. The gene calls are TRBV7-9 and TRBJ1-2; 8 bases align to TRBD1. CDR1 SEHNR and CDR2 FQNEAQ come from the germline V gene (reference sequence). The V gene end was trimmed by 0 bases and the J gene end by 8 bases; junction bases not matched to a gene: 5. The CDR3 loop spans 14 amino acids.

The V call is TRBV20-1, the J call TRBJ2-3; 8 bases fit TRBD2. The CDR3 has 15 amino acids. CDR1 is DFQATT and CDR2 is SNEGSKA in the germline V gene (reference sequence). V gave up 3 bases and J gave up 2 bases; unmatched junction bases: 7. CDR3 sequence (DNA): TGCAGTGCTAGTCGTGCGGGGGGTCCCACAGATACGCAGTATTTT. As protein: CSASRAGGPTDTQYF.